This is a list of T cell receptor beta chains from one sample in a study of cytomegalovirus exposure and HLA in healthy donors. This table comes from immunoSEQ multiplex PCR, and its TCRdb copy is limited to in-frame clones, with some not included. The repertoire holds 150,000 to 200,000 clones, with 81% as singletons. The sequencing input was PBMCs. Every receptor here comes from a woman under 40 in good health and CMV-seronegative. Both conserved end residues are part of each CDR3. The D gene is left open where the match is weak. The size entry is marked missing in some rows and otherwise reads once, few, many or a size class.

j_call,d_call,clone_size,v_call,cdr3_aa,cdr3_nt
TRBJ2-3,TRBD2,-,TRBV19,CASSSGLAGVTDTQYF,TGTGCCAGTAGTAGTGGACTAGCGGGAGTAACAGATACGCAGTATTTT
TRBJ1-2,-,-,TRBV7-8,CASGYGTLSSYGYTF,TGTGCCAGCGGCTACGGGACACTCTCCTCCTATGGCTACACCTTC
TRBJ1-1,-,-,TRBV10-2,CASSDFGLGLTEAFF,TGCGCCAGCAGTGATTTTGGACTGGGTTTAACTGAAGCTTTCTTT
TRBJ2-3,-,-,TRBV30,CAWGGRTQYF,TGTGCCTGGGGAGGGCGCACGCAGTATTTT
TRBJ2-2,-,-,TRBV4-1,CASSQGTVPSVTGELFF,TGCGCCAGCAGCCAAGGTACTGTACCTAGCGTCACCGGGGAGCTGTTTTTT
TRBJ2-7,TRBD2,-,TRBV10-3,CAISESGLAGGTAQYF,TGTGCCATCAGTGAGTCGGGACTAGCGGGAGGAACGGCGCAGTACTTC
TRBJ2-2,-,-,TRBV2,CASRQGLSGELFF,TGTGCCAGCAGGCAGGGGCTATCCGGGGAGCTGTTTTTT
TRBJ1-5,-,-,TRBV2,CASSEDRQVNQPQHF,TGTGCCAGCAGTGAGGACAGACAGGTGAATCAGCCCCAGCATTTT
TRBJ2-1,TRBD2,-,TRBV5-1,CASTLQAGAYNEQFF,TGCGCCAGCACCCTACAGGCGGGGGCCTACAATGAGCAGTTCTTC
TRBJ2-7,TRBD1,-,TRBV4-1,CASSLGTGGSYEQYF,TGCGCCAGCAGCCTTGGGACAGGGGGTTCCTACGAGCAGTACTTC
TRBJ1-5,-,-,TRBV4-1,CASSPQFVTGISQPQHF,TGCGCCAGCAGCCCTCAGTTCGTTACAGGAATTTCACAGCCCCAGCATTTT
TRBJ1-1,-,-,TRBV5-1,CASKLGLQGNTEAFF,TGCGCCAGTAAGCTTGGGTTACAGGGGAACACTGAAGCTTTCTTT
TRBJ2-3,TRBD2,-,TRBV7-2,CASSLAWTSGGADTQYF,TGTGCCAGCAGCTTAGCCTGGACTAGCGGGGGGGCGGATACGCAGTATTTT
TRBJ2-3,-,-,TRBV5-1,CASYLEGADTQYF,TGCGCCAGCTATCTAGAGGGAGCAGATACGCAGTATTTT
TRBJ2-3,-,-,TRBV5-1,CASSLRGVSTDTQYF,TGCGCCAGCAGCCTGCGCGGGGTTAGCACAGATACGCAGTATTTT
TRBJ1-2,-,-,TRBV9,CASSTRRPEEGYTF,TGTGCCAGCAGCACCAGGCGGCCGGAGGAAGGCTACACCTTC
TRBJ1-2,TRBD1,-,TRBV10-3,CAISSGTGNDGGGYTF,TGTGCCATCAGTAGCGGGACAGGGAACGACGGGGGTGGCTACACCTTC
TRBJ1-2,-,-,TRBV4-1,CASSLLGGYGYTF,TGCGCCAGCAGCCTCCTGGGGGGCTATGGCTACACCTTC
TRBJ2-7,TRBD2,-,TRBV28,CASSTRGERAYEQYF,TGTGCCAGCAGTACCCGGGGGGAAAGAGCCTACGAGCAGTACTTC
TRBJ2-7,-,-,TRBV14,CASSQGLRPGPYEQYF,TGTGCCAGCAGCCAAGGCCTCCGGCCGGGTCCCTACGAGCAGTACTTC
TRBJ1-4,-,-,TRBV7-6,CASSLDDGGDEKLFF,TGTGCCAGCAGCTTAGACGATGGGGGGGACGAAAAACTGTTTTTT
TRBJ2-7,-,-,TRBV5-5,CASSLAAGSLNGEQYF,TGTGCCAGCAGCTTGGCTGCGGGATCCCTTAATGGGGAGCAGTACTTC
TRBJ2-1,TRBD1,-,TRBV7-9,CASSFSSGQGGSRNEQFF,TGTGCCAGCAGCTTCTCCTCGGGACAGGGGGGTTCTAGGAATGAGCAGTTCTTC
TRBJ2-7,-,many,TRBV5-1,CASSKATGTPPNF,TGCGCCAGCAGCAAAGCTACCGGGACTCCACCAAATTTC
TRBJ2-1,-,-,TRBV4-1,CASSRESDSYNEQFF,TGCGCCAGCAGCCGTGAGTCGGACAGTTACAATGAGCAGTTCTTC
TRBJ1-1,-,-,TRBV27,CASSLSEAAIEAFF,TGTGCCAGCAGTTTATCGGAGGCAGCGATTGAAGCTTTCTTT
TRBJ2-1,-,-,TRBV2,CASSEAVVSYNEQFF,TGTGCCAGCAGTGAAGCGGTAGTTTCATACAATGAGCAGTTCTTC
TRBJ1-4,-,once,TRBV6-5,CASSTDRSTNEKLFF,TGTGCCAGCAGTACCGACAGGTCGACTAATGAAAAACTGTTTTTT
TRBJ1-2,-,-,TRBV11-2,CATPGPGGYGYTF,TGTGCCACCCCCGGCCCAGGAGGCTATGGCTACACCTTC
TRBJ1-1,-,-,TRBV7-9,CASSLDRNTEAFF,TGTGCCAGCAGCTTAGACAGGAACACTGAAGCTTTCTTT
TRBJ2-7,-,-,TRBV5-1,CASSLVAAPYEQYF,TGCGCCAGCAGCTTGGTAGCAGCCCCCTACGAGCAGTACTTC
TRBJ2-5,-,-,TRBV4-1,CASSLGTPSAETQYF,TGCGCCAGCAGCCTCGGGACACCCTCGGCGGAGACCCAGTACTTC
TRBJ1-2,-,-,TRBV29-1,CSVDEDNYGYTF,TGCAGCGTTGATGAGGATAACTATGGCTACACCTTC
TRBJ1-1,-,-,TRBV6-1,CASTGHLNTEAFF,TGTGCCAGCACTGGCCATTTGAACACTGAAGCTTTCTTT
TRBJ1-2,-,-,TRBV11-2,CASSFAVVAGDQFRGYTF,TGTGCCAGCAGCTTTGCGGTCGTGGCAGGGGACCAGTTTAGGGGCTACACCTTC
TRBJ2-5,-,-,TRBV13,CASSLEGSVGQETQYF,TGTGCCAGCAGCTTAGAGGGGTCGGTGGGGCAAGAGACCCAGTACTTC
TRBJ2-7,-,few,TRBV5-1,CASAGRGEQYF,TGCGCCAGCGCAGGGCGAGGCGAGCAGTACTTC
TRBJ1-2,-,once,TRBV5-1,CASSLGGSSYGYTF,TGCGCCAGCAGCTTGGGAGGGTCCTCATATGGCTACACCTTC
TRBJ2-5,-,-,TRBV7-3,CASSIVPGETQYF,TGTGCCAGCAGCATAGTCCCCGGGGAGACCCAGTACTTC
TRBJ2-3,-,-,TRBV5-1,CASSPGADTQYF,TGCGCCAGCAGCCCAGGGGCAGATACGCAGTATTTT
TRBJ1-2,-,-,TRBV19,CASSIDRGGVDGYTF,TGTGCCAGTAGTATTGACCGGGGGGGAGTGGATGGCTACACCTTC
TRBJ2-5,-,few,TRBV6-5,CASSYGSEGETQYF,TGTGCCAGCAGTTACGGGTCAGAGGGAGAGACCCAGTACTTC
TRBJ2-7,TRBD2,-,TRBV7-6,CASSPTGTSVEQYF,TGTGCCAGCAGCCCTACCGGGACTAGCGTCGAGCAGTACTTC
TRBJ2-7,-,-,TRBV15,CATSRDAGYEQYF,TGTGCCACCAGCAGAGATGCGGGCTACGAGCAGTACTTC
TRBJ2-5,TRBD1,few,TRBV7-3,CASSFDRGRGQETQYF,TGTGCCAGCAGCTTCGACAGGGGAAGGGGCCAAGAGACCCAGTACTTC
TRBJ1-2,-,few,TRBV7-2,CASSHNNRVYYGYTF,TGTGCCAGCAGCCATAACAACAGGGTCTACTATGGCTACACCTTC
TRBJ2-7,-,few,TRBV6-1,CASSDDQGSSYEQYF,TGTGCCAGCAGTGACGACCAGGGGAGCTCCTACGAGCAGTACTTC
TRBJ1-2,TRBD1,-,TRBV4-1,CASSQVGTGDGYTF,TGCGCCAGCAGCCAAGTTGGGACAGGGGATGGCTACACCTTC
TRBJ2-4,-,-,TRBV5-4,CASSLVGGENIQYF,TGTGCCAGCAGCTTGGTAGGCGGAGAAAACATTCAGTACTTC
TRBJ2-2,-,few,TRBV4-1,CASSQVLVVGAGELFF,TGCGCCAGCAGCCAAGTTCTCGTGGTAGGGGCCGGGGAGCTGTTTTTT